This T cell receptor beta chain was documented in a study of cytomegalovirus exposure and HLA in healthy donors (dated by TCRdb to 2015 to 2018). With respect to the entire study: In an earlier analysis of about 560 of the donors, less than 350 Gb of sequence data and 90 million to 120 million unique TCR beta sequences from roughly 190 million T cells were reported. The later analysis used no new phenotypic data to find candidate immune exposures, relying instead on TCR beta sequences and their occurrence across donors. To decide whether each TCR beta V gene segment behaved as functional or pseudogenic, an earlier analysis of nearly 600 of the donors relied on high-throughput TCR beta sequencing. The number of typed donors differed by locus: about 620-640 for A, B, C, DRB1 and DQB1; 522 for DQA1; 606 for DPA1; and 450 to 480 for DPB1. The study profiled the T cell repertoires of about 720 subjects by immunosequencing and related them to cytomegalovirus serostatus. The genetic ancestry cluster associated with self-reported Caucasian donors included 81% of the roughly 400 genotyped donors. HLA typing covered class I and class II loci at four-digit resolution. Roughly 290 gigabases of sequencing data and around 90 million unique TCR sequences made up an early release that covered about 640 HLA-typed donors. Donor age, sex, ethnicity and CMV serostatus were compiled alongside the repertoire data. A later analysis re-examined previously published TCR beta repertoires from hundreds of donors and added high-resolution HLA genotyping to investigate patterns of TCR occurrence. A few DR-DQ haplotypes were treated as single units for association and clustering because of strong linkage in the cohort. The study aimed to test whether signatures of past pathogen exposure could be identified by cataloging public T cell receptors. Across approximately 420 genotyped donors of the cohort, an average of about 250,000 unique TCR beta nucleotide sequences per donor were sequenced, and about a sixth of those sequences were non-productive. A later genetic analysis used genome-wide SNP genotypes for about 60% of the roughly 700 donors, treating that subset as a discovery cohort. Every repertoire in the discovery cohort had been generated on one and the same sequencing platform. High-throughput TCR immunosequencing, statistical association of individual TCRs with disease status, and machine learning were combined to predict cytomegalovirus infection status. Along with the approximately 700-subject first cohort, a separate validation cohort of around 120 different subjects was used. Results and caveats for the whole study, not just this receptor: In an earlier analysis of about 600 of the donors, most TCR beta V segments appeared in productive rearrangements about 87% or about 30% of the time, broadly matching IMGT annotations. The only immune exposure information available for the cohort was CMV serostatus. According to a later analysis, most CMV-associated TCR beta chains appeared to be HLA-restricted, and the HLA associations seemed to be driven largely by CMV exposure. An association between a missense DCLRE1C variant and V-gene and J-gene trimming of TCR beta chains was found in a later genetic analysis and replicated in an independent cohort. A further reported finding was that TCR beta sequences accurately predicted the HLA-A and HLA-B alleles for most subjects in the first cohort. The authors suggested that the approach could potentially be generalized to other disease states and immunological phenotypes. Correlated functional status among segregating V segments might be attributable to linkage disequilibrium, but an unknown experimental factor could not be ruled out. In a later analysis, the rate of TCR association differed among HLA loci, with DRB1 alleles having the most associated TCRs and HLA-C alleles having the fewest. Three of the identified cytomegalovirus-associated TCR beta chains were confirmed in vitro to be specific for cytomegalovirus antigens. Across donors, most TCR sequences were observed very rarely, whereas some public TCRs were present in many individuals. In the study, 150 to 200 TCR beta chains were listed as associated with cytomegalovirus. The classifier was reported to diagnose cytomegalovirus status with high specificity and sensitivity in both the original and validation cohorts. The sequencing pipeline was judged likely to have produced a cluster of highly shared sequence variants as a technical artifact. Because counts were too low, about 18 rarely observed V segments, including chromosome 9 orphons, were left out of the earlier analysis of some 600 of the donors. According to a later analysis, parvovirus B19, influenza, CMV and Epstein-Barr virus appeared linked to several top co-occurrence clusters. Strong co-occurrence of HLA alleles, especially DR and DQ, made assigning TCR associations to individual alleles difficult. Only TCR beta chains were sequenced in this cohort, and the absence of alpha or paired-chain data limited detectable features. Some IMGT-functional V segments, including TRBV6-2 and TRBV6-3, could not be distinguished by the 87-base-pair reads and were therefore excluded. Compared with the approximately 670-donor mean, donors in an Asian-associated ancestry cluster had fewer N-insertions in productive TCRs, according to a later genetic analysis. Roughly uniform sequencing depth across donors was assumed in presence/absence analyses, although this assumption may not hold. At a false discovery rate of 0.05, a later analysis linked approximately 18,000 TCR beta sequences to specific HLA alleles. A later analysis found that HLA-associated TCR beta chains were more clonally expanded and had lower generation probabilities than equally common non-associated chains. HLA typing was unavailable for some donors at each locus, so association tests used only the typed subset.

This clone showed up just once. There is no known antigen for this receptor. Base qualities are not recorded, but no much larger clone differs from it by a single base. Libraries were made using the immunoSEQ multiplex PCR assay. A mixture of 60 forward primers for TCR Vbeta segments and 13 reverse primers for TCR Jbeta segments was used in the multiplex PCR. The CDR3 region of rearranged TCR beta genes was amplified from genomic DNA with a multiplex PCR assay. The Illumina HiSeq System was used to sequence the amplified TCR beta libraries as 87-base-pair reads. Processing in the source paper ran as follows. In a later analysis, roughly 80 million unique TCR beta chains were counted across the approximately 670 repertoires, and approximately 11 million of these chains were shared by at least two donors. To remove PCR and sequencing errors, raw reads were error-corrected and collapsed into unique sequences using a nearest-neighbor algorithm that merged closely related sequences. CDR3 sequences were aligned to IMGT reference sequences to assign V, D and J gene segments. For a sequence to be retained, at least a six-nucleotide match to both a V gene segment and a J gene segment was required. A rearrangement counted as productive if the CDR3 had no stop codons and remained in frame with V and J, and every other rearrangement counted as non-productive. CDR3 was defined by IMGT convention, running from the second conserved V-encoded cysteine to the conserved J-encoded phenylalanine. In an earlier analysis of approximately 590 of the donors, sequences lacking an unambiguous match to a single V gene segment were excluded. In an earlier analysis of around 600 of the donors, V segments were called functional above 56.7% productive rearrangements and were called segregating when the between-donor standard deviation exceeded 5%. A statistical classification framework was built to diagnose cytomegalovirus status from the catalog of TCR beta chain sequences. In a later analysis, V and J genes were assigned by comparing TCR nucleotide sequences against IMGT/GENE-DB human TR gene sequences. In a later analysis, CDR3 sequences and most-parsimonious VDJ recombination scenarios were assigned using the TCRdist pipeline. A later analysis defined each TCR beta chain by its CDR3 amino acid sequence plus V-gene family, and excluded reads lacking a unique V-gene family. In a later analysis, 500 to 650 highly shared, low-generation-probability nucleotide sequences were removed to address suspected cross-contamination and a sequencing artifact. A later analysis calculated a clonal expansion index for each public chain from normalized within-repertoire ranks of inferred template counts. Generation probabilities in a later analysis came from a VDJ recombination model fitted to out-of-frame rearrangements, and those results were checked against IGoR. In a later analysis, hypergeometric tests were used to score TCR-TCR, TCR-HLA and TCR-CMV co-occurrence, with a repertoire-size bias correction applied to TCR pairs. To estimate false discovery rates, a later analysis permuted the HLA or CMV assignments 20 times. In a later analysis, co-occurring TCRs were grouped with DBSCAN, and TCRdist sequence similarity was added when clustering was performed within HLA-allele-positive subsets. Co-occurrence clustering excluded repertoires with fewer than 30,000 or more than 120,000 public chains, plus five with anomalous nucleotide sharing. TCRdb took over this immuneACCESS table, retaining in-frame rearrangements with V and J assigned. Such tables are incomplete; in checked studies, under half of the missing clones stem from an unresolved V gene, and the remainder is unexplained. V, J and clone size are those of that table, while D and trimming were read from the DNA. A total of some 95,000 clones appear in this sample, approximately 77% of them only once. The top ten constitute around 4.5% of the sample.

In total, fewer than 750 healthy bone marrow donors made up the cohort. Cohort members were all nominally healthy when sampled, although unrecorded immune exposures were likely present. The donor was CMV seronegative and belonged to the group of 350 or so seronegative cohort members. A peripheral blood sample was collected from each donor, and TCR beta sequencing was performed on peripheral blood mononuclear cells. Genomic DNA extraction from the blood cell samples was performed with the Qiagen DNeasy Blood Extraction Kit. The germline V gene specifies LGHNA as CDR1 and YSLEER as CDR2. V was cut back by 4 bases and J by 7 bases, leaving a gap of 14 bases between them. The CDR3 numbers 13 residues from cysteine through phenylalanine. The DNA shown is the 39-base CDR3, in frame from base 1.

The TCR sequence derives from a woman aged 40 to 55 in good health and CMV-seronegative. The sequencing sample was made of PBMCs. Recombination linked TRBV4-3 to TRBJ2-7, with TRBD2 tentatively as D gene (5 bases match). In nucleotide form, the sequence is TGCGCCAGCAGCCTCCTAGGAGGCCGGGAGCAGTACTTC. This codes for CASSLLGGREQYF.